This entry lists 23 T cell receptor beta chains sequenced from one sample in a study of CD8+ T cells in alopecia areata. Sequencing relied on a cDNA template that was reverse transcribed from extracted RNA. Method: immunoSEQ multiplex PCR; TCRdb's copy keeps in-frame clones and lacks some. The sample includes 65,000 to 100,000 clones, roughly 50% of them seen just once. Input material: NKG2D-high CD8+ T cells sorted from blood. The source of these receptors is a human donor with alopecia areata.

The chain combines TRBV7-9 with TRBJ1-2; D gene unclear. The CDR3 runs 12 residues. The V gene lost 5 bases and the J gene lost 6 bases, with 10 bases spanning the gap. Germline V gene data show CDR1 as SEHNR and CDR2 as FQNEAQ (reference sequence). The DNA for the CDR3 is TGTGCCAGCAGCCTATGGAATCATGGCTACACCTTC. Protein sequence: CASSLWNHGYTF.

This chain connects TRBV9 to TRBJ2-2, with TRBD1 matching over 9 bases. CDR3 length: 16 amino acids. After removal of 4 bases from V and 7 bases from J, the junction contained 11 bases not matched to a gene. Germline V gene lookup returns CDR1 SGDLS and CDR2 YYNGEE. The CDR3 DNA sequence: TGTGCCAGCAGCACTGCCCCGGGACAGGGAATCGGGGAGCTGTTTTTT. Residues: CASSTAPGQGIGELFF.

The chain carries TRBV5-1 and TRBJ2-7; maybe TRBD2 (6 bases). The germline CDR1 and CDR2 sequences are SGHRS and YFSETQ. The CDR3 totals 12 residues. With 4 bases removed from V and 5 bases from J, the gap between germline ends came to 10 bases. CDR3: CASSPSGDEQYF. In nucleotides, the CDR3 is TGCGCCAGCAGCCCCTCGGGGGACGAGCAGTACTTC.

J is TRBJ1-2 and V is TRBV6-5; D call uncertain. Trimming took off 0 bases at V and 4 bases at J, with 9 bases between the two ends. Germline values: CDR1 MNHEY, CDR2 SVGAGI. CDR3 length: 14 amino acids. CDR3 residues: CASSYSGRPYGYTF. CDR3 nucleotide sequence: TGTGCCAGCAGTTACTCTGGTCGTCCCTATGGCTACACCTTC.

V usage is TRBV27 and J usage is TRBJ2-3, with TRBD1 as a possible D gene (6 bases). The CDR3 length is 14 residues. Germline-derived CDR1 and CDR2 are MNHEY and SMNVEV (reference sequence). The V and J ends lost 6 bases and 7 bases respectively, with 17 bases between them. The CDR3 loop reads CASSLSGDTYTQYF. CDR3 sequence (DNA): TGTGCCAGCAGCCTCAGTGGGGACACCTATACGCAGTATTTT.

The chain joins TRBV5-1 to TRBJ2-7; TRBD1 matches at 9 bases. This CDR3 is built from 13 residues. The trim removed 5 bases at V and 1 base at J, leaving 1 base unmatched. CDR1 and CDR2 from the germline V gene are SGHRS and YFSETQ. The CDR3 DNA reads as TGCGCCAGCAGACAGGGGGCATCCTACGAGCAGTACTTC. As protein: CASRQGASYEQYF.

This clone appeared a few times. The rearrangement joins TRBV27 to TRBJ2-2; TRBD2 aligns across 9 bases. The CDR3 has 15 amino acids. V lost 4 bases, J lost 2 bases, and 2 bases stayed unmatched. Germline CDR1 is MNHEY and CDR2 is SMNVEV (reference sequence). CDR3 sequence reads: CASSSSGTNTGELFF. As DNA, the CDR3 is TGTGCCAGCAGTTCTAGCGGGACTAACACCGGGGAGCTGTTTTTT.

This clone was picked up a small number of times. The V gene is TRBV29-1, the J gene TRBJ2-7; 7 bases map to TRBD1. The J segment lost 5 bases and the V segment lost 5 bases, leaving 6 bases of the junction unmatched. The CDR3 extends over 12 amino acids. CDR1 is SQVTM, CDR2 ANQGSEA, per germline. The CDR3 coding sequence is TGCAGCGTTCATACAGGGGAGAACGAGCAGTACTTC. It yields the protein CSVHTGENEQYF.

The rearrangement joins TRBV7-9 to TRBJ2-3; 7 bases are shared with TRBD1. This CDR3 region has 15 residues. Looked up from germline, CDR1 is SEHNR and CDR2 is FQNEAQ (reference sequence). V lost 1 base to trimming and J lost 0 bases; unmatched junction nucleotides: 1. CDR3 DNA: TGTGCCAGCAGCTTAGGGACAGGCAGCACAGATACGCAGTATTTT. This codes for CASSLGTGSTDTQYF. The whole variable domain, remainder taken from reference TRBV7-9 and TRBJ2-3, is DTGVSQNPRHKITKRGQNVTFRCDPISEHNRLYWYRQTLGQGPEFLTYFQNEAQLEKSRLLSDRFSAERPKGSFSTLEIQRTEQGDSAMYLCASSLGTGSTDTQYFGPGTRLTVL.

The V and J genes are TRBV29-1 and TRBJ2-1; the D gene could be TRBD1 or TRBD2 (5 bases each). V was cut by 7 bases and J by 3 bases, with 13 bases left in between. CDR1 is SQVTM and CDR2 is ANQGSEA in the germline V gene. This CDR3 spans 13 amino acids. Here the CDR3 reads CSGAEGFYNEQFF. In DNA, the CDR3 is TGCAGCGGCGCCGAGGGGTTCTACAATGAGCAGTTCTTC.

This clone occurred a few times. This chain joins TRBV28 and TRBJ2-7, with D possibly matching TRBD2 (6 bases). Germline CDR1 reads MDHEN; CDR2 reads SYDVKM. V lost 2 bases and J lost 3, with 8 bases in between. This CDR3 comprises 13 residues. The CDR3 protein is CASSLPGVYEQYF. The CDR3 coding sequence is TGTGCCAGCAGTTTACCGGGAGTCTACGAGCAGTACTTC.

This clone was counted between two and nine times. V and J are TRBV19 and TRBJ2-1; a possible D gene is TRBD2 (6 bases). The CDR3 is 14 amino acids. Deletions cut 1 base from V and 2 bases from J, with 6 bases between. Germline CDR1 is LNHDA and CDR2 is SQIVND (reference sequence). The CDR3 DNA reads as TGTGCCAGTAGTATAGGGGAGGCCTACAATGAGCAGTTCTTC. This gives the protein CASSIGEAYNEQFF.

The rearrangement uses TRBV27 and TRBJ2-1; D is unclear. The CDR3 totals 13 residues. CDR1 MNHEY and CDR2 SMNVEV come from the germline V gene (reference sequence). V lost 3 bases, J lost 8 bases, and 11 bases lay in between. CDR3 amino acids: CASSLTSHHEQFF. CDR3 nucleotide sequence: TGTGCCAGCAGTTTGACTTCTCACCATGAGCAGTTCTTC.

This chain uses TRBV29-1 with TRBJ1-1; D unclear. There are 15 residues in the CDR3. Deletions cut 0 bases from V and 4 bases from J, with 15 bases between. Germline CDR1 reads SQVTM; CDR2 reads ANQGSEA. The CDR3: CSVEDGDGAATEAFF. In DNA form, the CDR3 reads TGCAGCGTTGAAGATGGTGACGGAGCGGCCACTGAAGCTTTCTTT. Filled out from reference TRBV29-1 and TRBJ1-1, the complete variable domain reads SAVISQKPSRDICQRGTSLTIQCQVDSQVTMMFWYRQQPGQSLTLIATANQGSEATYESGFVIDKFPISRPNLTFSTLTVSNMSPEDSSIYLCSVEDGDGAATEAFFGQGTRLTVV.

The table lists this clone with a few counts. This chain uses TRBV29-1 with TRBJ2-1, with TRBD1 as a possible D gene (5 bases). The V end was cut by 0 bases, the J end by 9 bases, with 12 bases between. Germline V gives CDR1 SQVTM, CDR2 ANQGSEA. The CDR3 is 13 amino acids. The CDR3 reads CSVEDRGRGEQFF. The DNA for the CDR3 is TGCAGCGTTGAAGATAGGGGCAGAGGTGAGCAGTTCTTC.

The CDR3 bases are TGCGCCAGCAGCCACCCAGGACCAACCTACGAGCAGTACTTC. This encodes CASSHPGPTYEQYF. The chain joins TRBV4-1 to TRBJ2-7; D gene unclear. The length of the CDR3 is 14 residues. V shed 3 bases and J shed 2 bases, with 11 bases lying between them. Germline lookup yields CDR1 MGHRA and CDR2 YSYEKL.

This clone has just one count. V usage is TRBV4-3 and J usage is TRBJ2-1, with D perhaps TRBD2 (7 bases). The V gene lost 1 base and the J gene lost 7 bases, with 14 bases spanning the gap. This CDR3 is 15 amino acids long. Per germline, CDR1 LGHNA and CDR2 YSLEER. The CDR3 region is CASSQGEAGANEQFF. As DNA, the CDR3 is TGCGCCAGCAGCCAAGGGGAGGCGGGGGCTAATGAGCAGTTCTTC.

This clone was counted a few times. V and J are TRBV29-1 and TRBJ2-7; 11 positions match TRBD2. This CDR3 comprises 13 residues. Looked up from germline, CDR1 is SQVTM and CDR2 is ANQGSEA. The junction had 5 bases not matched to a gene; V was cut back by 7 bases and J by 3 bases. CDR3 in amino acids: CSGTSGSLYEQYF. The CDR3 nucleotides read TGCAGCGGTACTAGCGGGAGTCTCTACGAGCAGTACTTC.

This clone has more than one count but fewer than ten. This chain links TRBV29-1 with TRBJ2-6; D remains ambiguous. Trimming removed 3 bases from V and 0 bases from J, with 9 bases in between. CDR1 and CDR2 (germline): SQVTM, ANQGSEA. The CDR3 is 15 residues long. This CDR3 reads CSVDRYHSGANVLTF. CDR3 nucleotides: TGCAGCGTTGATCGATACCACTCTGGGGCCAACGTCCTGACTTTC.

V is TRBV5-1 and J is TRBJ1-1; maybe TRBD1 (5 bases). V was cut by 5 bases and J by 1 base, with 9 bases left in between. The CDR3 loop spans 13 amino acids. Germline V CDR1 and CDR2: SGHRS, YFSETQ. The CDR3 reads CASSRDPNTEAFF. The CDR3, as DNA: TGCGCCAGCAGTCGGGACCCGAACACTGAAGCTTTCTTT.

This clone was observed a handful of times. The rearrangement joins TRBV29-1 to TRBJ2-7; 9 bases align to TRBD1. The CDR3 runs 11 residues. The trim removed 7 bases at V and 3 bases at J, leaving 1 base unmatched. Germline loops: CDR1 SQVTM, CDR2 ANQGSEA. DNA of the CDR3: TGCAGCGGGGGACAGGGCTACGAGCAGTACTTC. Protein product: CSGGQGYEQYF.

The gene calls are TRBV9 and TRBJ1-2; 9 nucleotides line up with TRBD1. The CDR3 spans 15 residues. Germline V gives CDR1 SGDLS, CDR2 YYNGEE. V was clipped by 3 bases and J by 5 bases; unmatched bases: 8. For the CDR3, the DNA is TGTGCCAGCAGCGCGCGGGGACAGGGAGAGTATGGCTACACCTTC. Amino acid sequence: CASSARGQGEYGYTF.

The CDR3 DNA is TGCAGCGTTGAAGACGGGCGCGGGCAGGGAGCTTTCTTT. This codes for CSVEDGRGQGAFF. The J gene is TRBJ1-1, the V gene TRBV29-1, with D perhaps matching TRBD1 (5 bases). This CDR3 contains 13 residues. V lost 0 bases and J 10 bases, leaving 15 bases between the germline ends. In germline, CDR1 is SQVTM, CDR2 ANQGSEA.